This TCR beta chain derives from a study of PD-L1 blockade in urothelial cancer (dated by TCRdb to about 2017). General notes on the study: All patients started therapy in the mid-2010s and received atezolizumab 1,200 mg intravenously every 3 weeks. Durable clinical benefit was defined as progression-free survival longer than 6 months, and TCR features were also tested against progression-free and overall survival. Blood samples were analyzed 3 weeks after the start of treatment (second dose) and 6 weeks after the start of treatment. A median of about 150,000 T cells and some 84,000 unique TCRs was obtained from blood samples, and a median clonality of roughly 0.08 was observed. Nine patients reached durable clinical benefit, while fewer than 25 patients did not. Over 28 patients had pretreatment blood TCR-seq, around 24 had at least one posttreatment blood collection, and around 24 had tumor TCR-seq. Pretreatment tumor samples and matched peripheral blood, collected serially before and after atezolizumab treatment, underwent TCR sequencing. Somatic, immune and clinical correlates of response to PD-L1 blockade with atezolizumab in urothelial cancer were the focus of an exploratory multi-omic analysis. Patients had an ECOG performance status of 0 or 1 and had received between 0 and 3 prior chemotherapy regimens. In the same patients, whole exome sequencing and RNA sequencing of pretreatment tumors were performed in addition to TCR sequencing. About 90% of the roughly 29 patients were identified as males with urothelial cancer of bladder origin, and a prior smoking history was reported by 18 of 29 patients. Results the study describes overall, beyond this receptor: Because the sample size was small (n ≈ 27) and many exploratory analyses were performed, the results are intended to be hypothesis-generating. Greater expansion of tumor-associated TCR clones in peripheral blood 3 weeks after the start of treatment was observed in patients with durable benefit (n of about 21, p = 0.022). Improved progression-free and overall survival was found to be associated with pretreatment peripheral blood TCR clonality below the median.

From a lookup of the germline V gene, CDR1 and CDR2 are SGDLS and YYNGEE. The germline V and J ends show losses of 3 bases and 6 bases respectively, and no gene match explains 3 bases of the junction. The CDR3 sequence holds 13 residues, the cysteine and phenylalanine included. Only the CDR3 DNA is retained, 39 bases long and in frame from the first base. The cohort included 25 to 35 patients with locally advanced or metastatic urothelial carcinoma who were treated at Memorial Sloan Kettering on a trial protocol. Peripheral blood mononuclear cells were collected pretreatment and during treatment, with between 1 and 8 total time points per patient. The Qiagen DNeasy Blood extraction kit was used to purify genomic DNA from total PBMCs and tumor samples. Collected pretreatment and during treatment, PBMCs were isolated and stored as previously described. Remarks on this clone: Its antigen is unknown. Per-base quality was not reported, and no clone a single base away is much larger than it.

Synthetic TCR analog templates were spiked into each PCR so that absolute template abundance could be estimated from read counts. TCRbeta CDR3 regions were amplified from genomic DNA with bias-controlled V and J gene primers using the immunoSEQ assay. Rearranged TCRbeta segments were sequenced at approximately 20X coverage. As for how the authors treated the data: Sequencing errors were corrected by clustering and CDR3s were annotated against IMGT to assign V, D and J genes. Out-of-frame and stop-codon sequences were excluded, and only productive TCRbeta rearrangements were used in downstream analyses. To compute clonality, Shannon entropy was normalized by the log of the number of unique productive sequences and then subtracted from one. Fisher's exact test with Benjamini-Hochberg correction, at a threshold of adjusted p below 0.01, was used to find clones that differed between time points or between blood and tumor. Entries here come from immuneACCESS through TCRdb and include only in-frame sequences with V and J called. Some clones fail to appear in such tables; in the studies checked, an unresolved V gene covers under half of the shortfall, and the cause of the remainder is unknown. V and J calls and clone size follow that table, whereas D and trimming were derived from the DNA. In all, the sample holds 60,000 or so clones, and over 75% of those were seen once. 4% to 5% of the sample belongs to the ten largest clones.

The chain joins TRBV9 to TRBJ1-1; TRBD1 fits 9 bases in the junction. Sequencing used PBMCs, obtained around atezolizumab (anti-PD-L1) treatment. The TCR was taken from a man aged 70-80 years with urothelial cancer. The DNA sequence reads TGTGCCAGCAGCGAGGGGACAGGGTCTGAAGCTTTCTTT. Translation gives CASSEGTGSEAFF.